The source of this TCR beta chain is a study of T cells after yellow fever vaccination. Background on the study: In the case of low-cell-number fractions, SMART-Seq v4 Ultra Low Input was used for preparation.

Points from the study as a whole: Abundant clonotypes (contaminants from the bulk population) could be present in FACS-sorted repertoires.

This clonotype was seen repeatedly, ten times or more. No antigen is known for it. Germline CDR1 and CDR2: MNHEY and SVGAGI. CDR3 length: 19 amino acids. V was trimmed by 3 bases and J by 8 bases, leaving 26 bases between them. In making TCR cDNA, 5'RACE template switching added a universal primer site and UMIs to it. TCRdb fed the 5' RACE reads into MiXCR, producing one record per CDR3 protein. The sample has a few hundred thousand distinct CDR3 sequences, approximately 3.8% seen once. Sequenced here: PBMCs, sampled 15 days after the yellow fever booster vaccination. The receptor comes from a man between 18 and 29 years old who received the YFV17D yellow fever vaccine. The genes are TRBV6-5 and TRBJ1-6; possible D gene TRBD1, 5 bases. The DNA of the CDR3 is TGTGCCAGCAGTTATAATCCGTACTCGATATTGGAGGGGTATTCACCCCTCCACTTT. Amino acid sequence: CASSYNPYSILEGYSPLHF.